This TCR beta chain was retrieved from a study of T cells in pancreatic ductal adenocarcinoma. Selected pancreatic ductal adenocarcinoma patients had undergone surgery without neoadjuvant therapy. V was pared by 4 bases and J by 1 base, with 2 bases of the junction left unmatched. This CDR3 has 15 amino acids. Per the germline V gene, CDR1 is SEHNR and CDR2 is FQNEAQ (reference sequence). TCRdb keeps only in-frame clones here, not all; method: immunoSEQ multiplex PCR. The table includes 25,000 to 35,000 clones, roughly nine tenths detected once. This clonotype originated in a human donor with pancreatic ductal adenocarcinoma. The gene calls are TRBV7-9 and TRBJ2-3; 10 nucleotides line up with TRBD2. The material sequenced was PBMCs. CDR3 sequence (DNA): TGTGCCAGCAGCTCCGGACTAGCGGGCACAGATACGCAGTATTTT. It translates to CASSSGLAGTDTQYF.